These T cell receptor beta chains were read from a single sample in a study of cytomegalovirus exposure and HLA in healthy donors. Generated by immunoSEQ multiplex PCR, the TCRdb table keeps only in-frame clones and is missing some. The data hold 300,000 to 450,000 clones, with 80% to 90% observed a single time. Specimen: PBMCs. These receptors were taken from a woman in her late teens or twenties in good health and CMV-seronegative. Each CDR3 is given with its conserved first and last residue. Fields, in order: J gene, clone size, V gene, D gene, CDR3 protein, CDR3 DNA. D genes are given only for firm matches. Size values are once, few and many counts, or a class for expanded clones, and some rows have none.

TRBJ2-3,NA,TRBV9,NA,CASSVGTRPSTDTQYF,TGTGCCAGCAGCGTTGGTACTAGACCCAGCACAGATACGCAGTATTTT
TRBJ2-5,NA,TRBV25-1,NA,CASSEWGGGIETQYF,TGTGCCAGCAGTGAATGGGGTGGGGGCATCGAGACCCAGTACTTC
TRBJ2-7,once,TRBV10-3,TRBD1,CAISEHPGQGTLSEQYF,TGTGCCATCAGTGAACATCCGGGACAGGGAACCCTATCCGAGCAGTACTTC
TRBJ1-4,NA,TRBV6-1,TRBD1,CASRARQGGEKLFF,TGTGCCAGCAGGGCGAGACAGGGGGGTGAAAAACTGTTTTTT
TRBJ2-7,NA,TRBV11-2,TRBD2,CASSPGRGGEQYF,TGTGCCAGCAGCCCAGGGCGGGGGGGCGAGCAGTACTTC
TRBJ1-4,NA,TRBV30,TRBD1,CAWSQGQGGTEKLFF,TGTGCCTGGAGTCAGGGGCAGGGGGGTACGGAAAAACTGTTTTTT
TRBJ1-3,once,TRBV28,TRBD1,CASSLGQGGNTIYF,TGTGCCAGCAGTTTAGGACAGGGTGGAAACACCATATATTTT
TRBJ2-7,NA,TRBV14,TRBD1,CASSQVQGATYEQYF,TGTGCCAGCAGCCAAGTACAGGGGGCGACCTACGAGCAGTACTTC
TRBJ2-7,NA,TRBV10-2,TRBD1,CASSEEGTVGEQYF,TGCGCCAGCAGTGAGGAAGGGACAGTCGGTGAGCAGTACTTC
TRBJ2-7,NA,TRBV28,NA,CAIQKGPHYEQYF,TGTGCCATCCAAAAGGGGCCGCACTACGAGCAGTACTTC
TRBJ2-1,NA,TRBV11-2,NA,CASSSSTIGGNEQFF,TGTGCCAGCAGCTCCAGTACGATAGGGGGCAATGAGCAGTTCTTC
TRBJ2-7,NA,TRBV2,NA,CASSEASGYEQYF,TGTGCCAGCAGTGAAGCTAGCGGCTACGAGCAGTACTTC
TRBJ1-1,NA,TRBV4-1,NA,CASSQAGKTEAFF,TGCGCCAGCAGCCAAGCAGGGAAAACTGAAGCTTTCTTT
TRBJ2-5,NA,TRBV5-1,NA,CASSFAERPETQYF,TGCGCCAGCAGCTTTGCGGAACGCCCCGAGACCCAGTACTTC
TRBJ2-7,NA,TRBV30,NA,CAWRGSQGSAYEQYF,TGTGCCTGGAGGGGCTCGCAGGGGTCCGCCTACGAGCAGTACTTC
TRBJ1-5,few,TRBV2,NA,CASSEGGLSNQPQHF,TGTGCCAGCAGTGAGGGCGGACTTAGCAATCAGCCCCAGCATTTT
TRBJ1-5,NA,TRBV28,NA,CASRPGYSNQPQHF,TGTGCCAGCAGACCAGGGTATAGCAATCAGCCCCAGCATTTT
TRBJ2-3,once,TRBV28,TRBD2,CASSPGTSGGYTDTQYF,TGTGCCAGCAGTCCAGGGACTAGCGGGGGGTACACAGATACGCAGTATTTT
TRBJ1-2,NA,TRBV4-1,NA,CASSQVILWGQEKDGYTF,TGCGCCAGCAGCCAAGTAATCTTATGGGGGCAGGAGAAGGATGGCTACACCTTC
TRBJ2-7,NA,TRBV28,TRBD2,CASSTSDQEQYF,TGTGCCAGCAGTACTAGCGACCAGGAGCAGTACTTC